The table lists the clone carrying this TCR beta chain with a few counts. The germline CDR1 and CDR2 sequences are MGHDK and SYGVNS. The CDR3 is 16 amino acids. V was trimmed by 6 bases and J by 0 bases, leaving 15 bases between them. The data derive from a study of Graves' ophthalmopathy and Graves' hyperthyroidism. Amplified TCR beta CDR3 regions were obtained using RNA transcripts as template. Investigators did first-round RT-PCR with HTBI primers, then second-round multiplex PCR. TCRdb re-analysed the multiplex PCR reads in MiXCR, keeping a single row per CDR3 protein. Among about 240,000 distinct CDR3 sequences, around 45% were seen once, and the ten largest hold approximately 51%. Uncontrolled infections, pregnancy, lactation or other autoimmune diseases led to patient exclusion. It was from 8.5 to 10 ml of fresh peripheral blood that the PBMCs came.

The sequence derives from an adult man with Graves' ophthalmopathy. V gene TRBV25-1 combines with J gene TRBJ1-3; D is undetermined. The sample was peripheral blood. The CDR3 nucleotides are TGTGCCAGCAGCGAAAGGAACTCCCCCTCTGGAAACACCATATATTTT. This sequence encodes CASSERNSPSGNTIYF.